Shown below are 8 T cell receptor beta chains from a single sample sequenced in a study of PD-L1 blockade in urothelial cancer. The sample's time point: pretreatment peripheral blood. Some clones are missing from TCRdb's copy, which holds only in-frame ones; the method was immunoSEQ multiplex PCR. The sample holds just over 50,000 clones; about three quarters are singletons and the top ten take approximately 4%. The material was PBMCs, obtained around atezolizumab (anti-PD-L1) treatment. The receptor set was obtained from a man aged 65 to 85 with urothelial cancer.

A single count supports this clone. This chain uses TRBV15 with TRBJ1-5; 7 positions match TRBD1. J was trimmed by 4 bases and V by 1 base; bases with no gene match: 7. The CDR3 consists of 16 residues. CDR1 is LNHNV and CDR2 is YYDKDF in the germline V gene (reference sequence). CDR3 residues: CATSRAQGVRNQPQHF. The CDR3 region has the DNA TGTGCCACCAGCAGAGCGCAGGGGGTAAGAAATCAGCCCCAGCATTTT.

The chain is built from TRBV27 and TRBJ2-7; possibly TRBD1 for D (7 bases). This CDR3 is 15 amino acids long. Looked up from germline, CDR1 is MNHEY and CDR2 is SMNVEV (reference sequence). Trimming cost V 2 bases and J 4 bases, with 15 bases left between them. CDR3 amino acids: CASSLGGTALYEQYF. CDR3 sequence (DNA): TGTGCCAGCAGTTTAGGCGGGACAGCCCTTTACGAGCAGTACTTC.

This clone came up a few times. The chain links TRBV7-2 to TRBJ2-7, with D possibly matching TRBD2 (7 bases). From germline, CDR1 is SGHTA and CDR2 FQGNSA. V shed 0 bases and J shed 6 bases, with 15 bases lying between them. This CDR3 region has 15 residues. CDR3 in amino acids: CASSLAGGGAAEQYF. The CDR3 nucleotides read TGTGCCAGCAGCTTAGCGGGAGGGGGAGCGGCCGAGCAGTACTTC. The full variable domain, completed using reference TRBV7-2 and TRBJ2-7, is GAGVSQSPSNKVTEKGKDVELRCDPISGHTALYWYRQSLGQGLEFLIYFQGNSAPDKSGLPSDRFSAERTGGSVSTLTIQRTQQEDSAVYLCASSLAGGGAAEQYFGPGTRLTVT.

CDR3 in amino acids: CASSSPFSLADTDTQYF. CDR3 bases: TGTGCCAGCAGTTCCCCCTTTTCGTTAGCGGACACAGATACGCAGTATTTT. V is TRBV28 and J is TRBJ2-3, with D possibly matching TRBD2 (6 bases). The V gene's germline CDR1 is MDHEN and CDR2 SYDVKM. Trimming shortened V by 4 bases and J by 2 bases, and 19 bases separated the two germline ends. The CDR3 covers 17 residues. Full variable domain (outside the CDR3, taken from reference TRBV28 and TRBJ2-3): DVKVTQSSRYLVKRTGEKVFLECVQDMDHENMFWYRQDPGLGLRLIYFSYDVKMKEKGDIPEGYSVSREKKERFSLILESASTNQTSMYLCASSSPFSLADTDTQYFGPGTRLTVL.

The rearrangement links TRBV11-3 to TRBJ1-2; 7 positions match TRBD1. V lost 5 bases to trimming and J lost 2 bases; unmatched junction nucleotides: 2. This CDR3 contains 13 residues. Per germline, CDR1 SGHNT and CDR2 YENEEA. The CDR3 coding sequence is TGTGCCAGCAGCCCGACAGGGAACTATGGCTACACCTTC. As protein: CASSPTGNYGYTF.

With respect to this clone: The junction departs from germline at one end; a sequencing error may be responsible. This sequence joins TRBV7-7 and TRBJ2-1; 13 nucleotides match TRBD2. Germline assignment: CDR1 SSHAT and CDR2 FNYEAQ (reference sequence). The CDR3 contains 15 residues. The CDR3 sequence: CASSRTSGSADEQFF. For the CDR3, the DNA is TGTGCTAGCAGCCGGACTAGCGGGAGCGCGGATGAGCAGTTCTTC. Using reference TRBV7-7 and TRBJ2-1 for the parts outside the CDR3, the full variable domain is GAGVSQSPRYKVTKRGQDVTLRCDPISSHATLYWYQQALGQGPEFLTYFNYEAQPDKSGLPSDRFSAERPEGSISTLTIQRTEQRDSAMYRCASSRTSGSADEQFFGPGTRLTVL.

The gene calls are TRBV18 and TRBJ2-1, with TRBD2 identical over 10 bases. Germline V lookup: CDR1 KGHSH, CDR2 LQKENI. V shed 3 bases and J 1 base; nucleotides not matched to a gene: 6. This CDR3 is 17 amino acids long. The CDR3 DNA reads TGTGCCAGCTCACCGACCGGGACTAGCGTTTCCTACAATGAGCAGTTCTTC. This gives the protein CASSPTGTSVSYNEQFF.

V usage is TRBV28 and J usage is TRBJ2-7; 8 nucleotides line up with TRBD1. From germline, CDR1 is MDHEN and CDR2 SYDVKM. V shed 7 bases and J 5 bases; nucleotides not matched to a gene: 10. The CDR3 covers 14 residues. CDR3 in DNA: TGTGCCAGCACCCCCGGGACAGGTGTCCACGAGCAGTACTTC. Its protein is CASTPGTGVHEQYF. The full variable domain, completed using reference TRBV28 and TRBJ2-7, is DVKVTQSSRYLVKRTGEKVFLECVQDMDHENMFWYRQDPGLGLRLIYFSYDVKMKEKGDIPEGYSVSREKKERFSLILESASTNQTSMYLCASTPGTGVHEQYFGPGTRLTVT.